These T cell receptor beta chains were read from a single sample in a study of glioma-infiltrating T cells after dendritic cell vaccination. Using immunoSEQ multiplex PCR, the repertoire was profiled, and TCRdb retains in-frame clones only, with some absent. This table has 100,000 or so clones, around 80% appearing once. This sample comprised blood, obtained after dendritic cell vaccination. The source of these receptors is a human donor with glioblastoma. Each CDR3 is given without its conserved first and last residue.

cdr3_aa j_call v_call
ASSPGTSGPLDTQY TRBJ2-3 TRBV7-3
ASSLPGLAWNEQF TRBJ2-1 TRBV5-4
ASSRAGGGYNEQF TRBJ2-1 TRBV28
ASSLGTASNEKLF TRBJ1-4 TRBV5-1
ASSPPLSPRNSPLH TRBJ1-6 TRBV7-9
ASSEDRVSGANVLT TRBJ2-6 TRBV4-1
ASNEGNQPQH TRBJ1-5 TRBV2
ASSLTGTGINNEQF TRBJ2-1 TRBV7-9
ASSLGPRYEQY TRBJ2-7 TRBV7-9
ASSAYRESEAF TRBJ1-1 TRBV2
ASSLVGGGGNEQF TRBJ2-1 TRBV7-2
ASSLDSYSNQPQH TRBJ1-5 TRBV5-1
ASSLGRVTGELF TRBJ2-2 TRBV5-1
ASSFSGGNTEAF TRBJ1-1 TRBV27
ASSLSAGAGETQY TRBJ2-5 TRBV5-1
ASSFLLDSGYT TRBJ1-2 TRBV27
AWSIRHLTREKLF TRBJ1-4 TRBV30
ASRGDRVGYEQY TRBJ2-7 TRBV28
ASTLGQGGSYEQY TRBJ2-7 TRBV19
ASSEAGRGTGGTYEQY TRBJ2-7 TRBV6-1
ASSPRQAGEGEQY TRBJ2-7 TRBV6-1
ASSQNSNQPQH TRBJ1-5 TRBV28
ASSGVTGLTQPQH TRBJ1-5 TRBV6-1
SARQAGTDTQY TRBJ2-3 TRBV29-1
ASSLLASQANEQF TRBJ2-1 TRBV27
AWGSGVSGTEAF TRBJ1-1 TRBV30
ASSSHYEQY TRBJ2-7 TRBV11-2
ASSLTFLAGGPGNEQF TRBJ2-1 TRBV5-6
ASSTQDTEKLF TRBJ1-4 TRBV5-4
ASKSLPVQGSGYT TRBJ1-2 TRBV27
SVAGNTGNEQY TRBJ2-7 TRBV29-1
ASSLDSLLGYT TRBJ1-2 TRBV5-4
ASSLLFPSGGSETDTQY TRBJ2-3 TRBV28
ASSDDTGLNGYT TRBJ1-2 TRBV2
AWSETPGLADKTNTGELF TRBJ2-2 TRBV30
ASRNRESNQPQH TRBJ1-5 TRBV6-1
ASSADSSYEQY TRBJ2-7 TRBV7-9
ASSGENQETQY TRBJ2-5 TRBV4-1
ASSTTGAGTYNEQF TRBJ2-1 TRBV7-3
ASSPLMNTEAF TRBJ1-1 TRBV11-1
ASSSYRALYGYT TRBJ1-2 TRBV5-4
ASSLDGTGGLYEQY TRBJ2-7 TRBV7-9
ASNQGRRSGANVLT TRBJ2-6 TRBV19